This T cell receptor (beta chain) emerged from a study of vaccination effects on CD4 cells after COVID-19. Study observations and caveats: The authors studied few convalescent patients and collected no early post-infection timepoints.

Worth noting for this clone: The antigen remains unidentified.

Generated by immunoSEQ multiplex PCR, the TCRdb table keeps only in-frame clones and is missing some. The data show 35,000 to 40,000 clones, roughly 74% seen once. The CDR3 sequence is 11 residues long. V shed 6 bases and J shed 5 bases, with 6 bases lying between them. Cells that had been cultured for roughly eleven days were the source of isolated CD4+ T cells. The healthy vaccine recipients, who had no prior SARS-CoV-2 infection, showed negative nucleocapsid antibodies. The receptor comes from a human donor who received a COVID-19 vaccine. The sequencing used CD4+ T cells from PBMCs cultured without peptide, collected before COVID-19 vaccination. J is TRBJ2-3 and V is TRBV12-3 or TRBV12-4; no reliable D call. CDR3 loop: CASSQLDTQYF. CDR3 coding DNA: TGTGCCAGCAGCCAGTTAGATACGCAGTATTTT.